Listed below are T cell receptor beta chains from one sample, sequenced in a study of vaccination and CD4 T cells after COVID-19. TCRdb analysed the PCR reads with MiXCR anew, one entry per CDR3 protein. The sample lists roughly 25,000 distinct CDR3 sequences, approximately 59% seen once, with around 2.7% in the top ten. The antigens for these receptors are not known. Sample: CD4+ T cells from blood, cultured in vitro. The receptors derive from a human donor who had recovered from COVID-19. Each CDR3 is given with its conserved first and last residue. A D gene is named only where the DNA matches it firmly. The size entry is marked missing in some rows and otherwise reads once, few, many or a size class.

V gene: TRBV6-5; clone size: .; J gene: TRBJ1-2; D gene: .; CDR3 protein: CASSYDTAFWGGYTF; CDR3 DNA: TGTGCCAGCAGTTACGATACCGCTTTCTGGGGTGGCTACACCTTC
V gene: TRBV4-3; clone size: .; J gene: TRBJ1-2; D gene: .; CDR3 protein: CASSQDLRDLLYGYTF; CDR3 DNA: TGCGCCAGCAGCCAAGATCTTCGGGATCTCCTCTATGGCTACACCTTC
V gene: TRBV19; clone size: .; J gene: TRBJ1-5; D gene: .; CDR3 protein: CASSEGGGNQPQHF; CDR3 DNA: TGTGCCAGTAGTGAGGGAGGGGGCAATCAGCCCCAGCATTTT
V gene: TRBV20-1; clone size: .; J gene: TRBJ2-5; D gene: .; CDR3 protein: CSASVRGRRETQYF; CDR3 DNA: TGCAGTGCTAGTGTACGGGGTCGCCGGGAGACCCAGTACTTC
V gene: TRBV7-9; clone size: .; J gene: TRBJ1-5; D gene: .; CDR3 protein: CASSTGTQPQHF; CDR3 DNA: TGTGCCAGCAGCACAGGGACCCAGCCCCAGCATTTT
V gene: TRBV11-3; clone size: .; J gene: TRBJ2-7; D gene: .; CDR3 protein: CASSFRWDSGYEQYF; CDR3 DNA: TGTGCCAGCAGCTTCCGCTGGGATAGCGGCTACGAGCAGTACTTC
V gene: TRBV7-3; clone size: .; J gene: TRBJ2-1; D gene: TRBD1; CDR3 protein: CASSLGGQLNEQFF; CDR3 DNA: TGTGCCAGCAGCTTAGGGGGACAGCTCAATGAGCAGTTCTTC
V gene: TRBV10-2; clone size: few; J gene: TRBJ1-5; D gene: .; CDR3 protein: CASSESGYNQPQHF; CDR3 DNA: TGCGCCAGCAGTGAGTCAGGGTATAACCAGCCCCAGCATTTT
V gene: TRBV6-1; clone size: once; J gene: TRBJ1-2; D gene: .; CDR3 protein: CASSPGNTVYGYTF; CDR3 DNA: TGTGCCAGCAGTCCGGGCAACACCGTCTATGGCTACACCTTC
V gene: TRBV7-6; clone size: .; J gene: TRBJ2-2; D gene: .; CDR3 protein: CASSLTAGIGELFF; CDR3 DNA: TGTGCCAGCAGCTTAACCGCAGGGATCGGGGAGCTGTTTTTT
V gene: TRBV19; clone size: .; J gene: TRBJ1-1; D gene: TRBD1; CDR3 protein: CASTGGEDTEAFF; CDR3 DNA: TGTGCCAGCACAGGGGGCGAGGACACTGAAGCTTTCTTT
V gene: TRBV29-1; clone size: few; J gene: TRBJ2-3; D gene: .; CDR3 protein: CSVEGRAFGDTQYF; CDR3 DNA: TGCAGCGTTGAGGGCAGGGCCTTCGGGGATACGCAGTATTTT
V gene: TRBV11-2; clone size: .; J gene: TRBJ1-1; D gene: .; CDR3 protein: CASSLGFGTEAFF; CDR3 DNA: TGTGCCAGCAGCTTAGGGTTTGGCACTGAAGCTTTCTTT
V gene: TRBV20-1; clone size: few; J gene: TRBJ1-2; D gene: TRBD1; CDR3 protein: CSAKGQGYGYTF; CDR3 DNA: TGCAGTGCTAAGGGACAGGGCTATGGCTACACCTTC
V gene: TRBV7-3; clone size: .; J gene: TRBJ2-4; D gene: .; CDR3 protein: CASPKRALARGELAKNIQYF; CDR3 DNA: TGTGCCAGCCCCAAAAGGGCCCTGGCGCGTGGGGAGCTAGCCAAAAACATTCAGTACTTC
V gene: TRBV6-1; clone size: once; J gene: TRBJ2-2; D gene: .; CDR3 protein: CASRRQPYTETGELFF; CDR3 DNA: TGTGCCAGCAGGAGACAGCCATACACTGAAACCGGGGAGCTGTTTTTT
V gene: TRBV9; clone size: .; J gene: TRBJ2-7; D gene: .; CDR3 protein: CASSGPQGDEQYF; CDR3 DNA: TGTGCCAGCAGCGGCCCTCAAGGGGATGAGCAGTACTTC
V gene: TRBV12-3/TRBV12-4; clone size: .; J gene: TRBJ1-4; D gene: .; CDR3 protein: CASSLVLTGRGEKLFF; CDR3 DNA: TGTGCCAGCAGTTTGGTTCTCACGGGGCGGGGTGAAAAACTGTTTTTT
V gene: TRBV20-1; clone size: .; J gene: TRBJ2-7; D gene: TRBD1; CDR3 protein: CSAEDREYEQYF; CDR3 DNA: TGCAGTGCCGAAGACAGGGAATACGAGCAGTACTTC
V gene: TRBV7-2; clone size: .; J gene: TRBJ1-2; D gene: .; CDR3 protein: CASSYAQRGGYTF; CDR3 DNA: TGTGCCAGCAGCTATGCCCAGAGGGGGGGCTACACCTTC
V gene: TRBV18; clone size: .; J gene: TRBJ2-7; D gene: .; CDR3 protein: CASSPAGDLEQYF; CDR3 DNA: TGTGCCAGCTCACCAGCCGGGGACCTTGAGCAGTACTTC
V gene: TRBV5-5; clone size: few; J gene: TRBJ2-3; D gene: .; CDR3 protein: CASSLSSVGDTQYF; CDR3 DNA: TGTGCCAGCAGCTTGAGCTCCGTTGGGGATACGCAGTATTTT
V gene: TRBV7-2; clone size: few; J gene: TRBJ1-2; D gene: .; CDR3 protein: CASSLGIGGSYGYTF; CDR3 DNA: TGTGCCAGCAGCTTAGGTATCGGCGGGAGCTATGGCTACACCTTC
V gene: TRBV20-1; clone size: .; J gene: TRBJ2-3; D gene: .; CDR3 protein: CRAYGNTDTQYF; CDR3 DNA: TGCAGGGCCTACGGAAACACAGATACGCAGTATTTT
V gene: TRBV6-2/TRBV6-3; clone size: once; J gene: TRBJ2-1; D gene: TRBD2; CDR3 protein: CASSYSFAGGKEREQFF; CDR3 DNA: TGTGCCAGCAGTTACTCTTTTGCGGGAGGGAAAGAGAGGGAGCAGTTCTTC
V gene: TRBV12-3/TRBV12-4; clone size: .; J gene: TRBJ1-2; D gene: TRBD1; CDR3 protein: CASSLDRAGGYTF; CDR3 DNA: TGTGCCAGCAGTTTGGACAGGGCAGGTGGCTACACCTTC
V gene: TRBV20-1; clone size: few; J gene: TRBJ2-1; D gene: TRBD2; CDR3 protein: CSAGTSLGRGDEQFF; CDR3 DNA: TGCAGTGCCGGGACTAGTCTCGGGAGGGGTGATGAGCAGTTCTTC
V gene: TRBV9; clone size: once; J gene: TRBJ1-2; D gene: .; CDR3 protein: CASSVGSNYGYTF; CDR3 DNA: TGTGCCAGCAGCGTAGGGTCTAACTATGGCTACACCTTC
V gene: TRBV6-4; clone size: .; J gene: TRBJ2-1; D gene: TRBD2; CDR3 protein: CASSDSSGSYNEQFF; CDR3 DNA: TGTGCCAGCAGTGACTCTAGCGGGAGTTACAATGAGCAGTTCTTC
V gene: TRBV12-3/TRBV12-4; clone size: .; J gene: TRBJ2-3; D gene: .; CDR3 protein: CASSFRGVDTQYF; CDR3 DNA: TGTGCCAGCAGTTTTAGAGGGGTGGATACGCAGTATTTT
V gene: TRBV15; clone size: .; J gene: TRBJ2-3; D gene: .; CDR3 protein: CATSPHRPGSDTQYF; CDR3 DNA: TGTGCCACCAGCCCACATCGGCCGGGTTCAGATACGCAGTATTTT
V gene: TRBV6-2/TRBV6-3; clone size: .; J gene: TRBJ2-2; D gene: .; CDR3 protein: CASTWGYTGELFF; CDR3 DNA: TGTGCCAGCACTTGGGGGTATACCGGGGAGCTGTTTTTT
V gene: TRBV7-2; clone size: few; J gene: TRBJ1-5; D gene: .; CDR3 protein: CASSRGTPNQPQHF; CDR3 DNA: TGTGCCAGCAGCCGGGGGACACCAAATCAGCCCCAGCATTTT
V gene: TRBV19; clone size: .; J gene: TRBJ2-3; D gene: TRBD1; CDR3 protein: CASSIDQGVPDTRYF; CDR3 DNA: TGTGCCAGTAGTATCGATCAGGGGGTGCCAGATACGCGGTATTTT
V gene: TRBV5-4; clone size: .; J gene: TRBJ1-1; D gene: .; CDR3 protein: CASSLKQGVNTEAFF; CDR3 DNA: TGTGCCAGCAGCTTGAAACAGGGAGTGAACACTGAAGCTTTCTTT
V gene: TRBV19; clone size: .; J gene: TRBJ2-7; D gene: .; CDR3 protein: CASSPPTGTYEQYF; CDR3 DNA: TGTGCCAGTAGTCCCCCAACAGGAACCTACGAGCAGTACTTC
V gene: TRBV11-3; clone size: .; J gene: TRBJ2-7; D gene: .; CDR3 protein: CASSPVSSEQYF; CDR3 DNA: TGTGCCAGCAGCCCGGTGAGTTCCGAGCAGTACTTC